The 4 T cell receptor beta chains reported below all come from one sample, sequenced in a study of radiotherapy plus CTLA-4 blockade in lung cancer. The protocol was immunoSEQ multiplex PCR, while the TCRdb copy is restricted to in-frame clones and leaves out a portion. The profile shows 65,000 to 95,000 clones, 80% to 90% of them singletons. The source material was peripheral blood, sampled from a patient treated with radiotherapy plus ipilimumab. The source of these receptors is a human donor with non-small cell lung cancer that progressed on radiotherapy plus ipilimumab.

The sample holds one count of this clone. In nucleotides, the CDR3 is TGTGCCAGCAGCCAAGGGACAGGGCTCCGCTACGAGCAGTACTTC. Protein sequence: CASSQGTGLRYEQYF. The V and J genes are TRBV4-2 and TRBJ2-7; 8 bases are shared with TRBD1. V gave up 1 base and J gave up 3 bases; unmatched junction bases: 5. CDR3 size: 15 residues. From germline, CDR1 is LGHNA and CDR2 YNFKEQ.

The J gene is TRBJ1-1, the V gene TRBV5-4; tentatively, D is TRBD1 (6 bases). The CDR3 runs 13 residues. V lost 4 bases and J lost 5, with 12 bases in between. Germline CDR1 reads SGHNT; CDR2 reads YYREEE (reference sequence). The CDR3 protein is CASSQQGYTEAFF. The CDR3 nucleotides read TGTGCCAGCAGCCAACAGGGTTATACTGAAGCTTTCTTT.

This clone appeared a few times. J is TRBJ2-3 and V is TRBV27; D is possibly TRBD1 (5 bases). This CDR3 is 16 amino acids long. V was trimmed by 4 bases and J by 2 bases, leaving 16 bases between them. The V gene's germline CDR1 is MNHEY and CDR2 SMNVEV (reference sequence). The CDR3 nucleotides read TGTGCCAGCAGTTCCCTTCAGGGTGTCGCCACAGATACGCAGTATTTT. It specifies CASSSLQGVATDTQYF.

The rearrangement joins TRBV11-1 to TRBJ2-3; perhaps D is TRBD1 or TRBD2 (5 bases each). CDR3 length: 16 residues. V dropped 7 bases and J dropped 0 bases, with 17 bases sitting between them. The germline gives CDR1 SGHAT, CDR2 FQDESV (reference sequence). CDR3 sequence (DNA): TGTGCCAGCACCGTACGAGGGGCGGGTAGCACAGATACGCAGTATTTT. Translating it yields CASTVRGAGSTDTQYF.